This T cell receptor beta chain was obtained from a study of T cell responses to AZD1222 COVID-19 vaccine. General study results and limits: Samples come after the peak T cell response, not at day 14. Dominant at 160-218 and 743-854, vaccine-associated CD4 TCRs also spanned spike. Increases in Spike-specific TCR breadth and depth were seen after two AZD1222 doses. Reportedly, nearly half the spike-specific TCRs target unmutated variant regions.

A note on this clone: The antigen is undetermined.

CDR1 LNHDA and CDR2 SQIVND come from the germline V gene (reference sequence). The CDR3 is 14 residues long. Trimming shortened V by 0 bases and J by 7 bases, and 12 bases separated the two germline ends. The table came from immunoSEQ multiplex PCR; TCRdb's copy has only in-frame clones and leaves some out. In the table there are around 130,000 clones, less than 95% of which are singletons. V is TRBV19 and J is TRBJ1-2; D ambiguous. This TCR was sampled from an adult in good health. This sample comprised peripheral blood, obtained on day 0 of AZD1222 vaccination. The CDR3 is CASSIDWGLSGYTF. The CDR3, as DNA: TGTGCCAGTAGTATAGATTGGGGTTTATCTGGCTACACCTTC.